This T cell receptor (beta chain) appears in the sequencing data of a study of blood T cells in healthy people across ages. The study, taken as a whole, reports: TCR beta diversity correlated strongly with naive T cell percentage. PBMC samples, being unsorted, prevented any conclusive comparison of naive and antigen-experienced cells.

The authors ran a second PCR of about 6 to 11 cycles using a sample-barcoded 5' primer and a J-beta primer mix. Tagging of each cDNA molecule was performed by a template-switch adaptor with 12 random nucleotides. TCRdb independently ran MiXCR on the 5' RACE reads; one entry per CDR3 protein. This sample carries 600,000 to 850,000 distinct CDR3 sequences, approximately 39% of them seen once, and the ten largest clones take around 20%. Trimming left V 4 bases short and J 14 bases short, with 25 bases between. The CDR3 runs to 15 residues. The germline V gene has CDR1 SEHNR and CDR2 FQNEAQ (reference sequence). Researchers report isolating at least 7 million PBMCs per sample. Concerning this clonotype: Its antigen is not known. Since a much larger clone is just one base distant, this may be a read error.

The TCR originated in an older woman in good health. Sequenced sample: blood. The chain couples TRBV7-9 to TRBJ2-3; D is undetermined. For the CDR3, the DNA is TGTGCCAGCAGCTCAGGAGTTAGGGTGGATCAAGGTCCGTATTTT. It encodes CASSSGVRVDQGPYF.